These 22 T cell receptor beta chains were all obtained from the same sample, sequenced in a study of spatial heterogeneity in lung cancer. TCRdb re-derived calls from the 5' RACE reads in MiXCR, one entry per CDR3 protein. The sample holds more than 60,000 distinct CDR3 sequences, around 7.8% seen once. The time point is: sample taken at primary tumor resection. Sequencing was performed on PBMCs, taken at surgery. These receptors were collected from a male donor with early-stage non-small cell lung cancer.

This clonotype was observed a handful of times. The CDR3 DNA reads TGTGCCATCAGTGACCAAAAATACACTGAAGCTTTCTTT. Protein product: CAISDQKYTEAFF. The gene calls are TRBV10-3 and TRBJ1-1; D uncertain. The CDR3 totals 13 residues. Germline CDR1 reads ENHRY; CDR2 reads SYGVKD. Trimming shortened V by 3 bases and J by 3 bases, and 8 bases separated the two germline ends.

At least ten counts were recorded for this clonotype. This chain joins TRBV6-2 or TRBV6-3 and TRBJ2-7; no clear D gene. The germline gives CDR1 MNHEY, CDR2 SVGEGT. Trimming cost V 0 bases and J 0 bases, with 6 bases left between them. The CDR3 extends over 14 amino acids. This CDR3 is CASSYSGPSYEQYF. For the CDR3, the DNA is TGTGCCAGCAGTTACTCGGGCCCCTCCTACGAGCAGTACTTC.

In this sample, this clonotype turned up many times. The V and J genes are TRBV9 and TRBJ1-3; D unclear. The germline V gene encodes CDR1 SGDLS and CDR2 YYNGEE. This CDR3 region has 13 residues. V was clipped by 0 bases and J by 4 bases, with 5 bases between them. The chain's CDR3 is CASSVGVGNTIYF. CDR3 nucleotide sequence: TGTGCCAGCAGCGTAGGGGTCGGAAACACCATATATTTT.

This clonotype has a count of ten or more. The chain is built from TRBV3-1 and TRBJ2-2; D remains ambiguous. The V gene's germline CDR1 is LGHDT and CDR2 YNNKEL (reference sequence). This CDR3 spans 12 amino acids. Trimming removed 4 bases from V and 4 bases from J, with 4 bases in between. The CDR3 DNA sequence: TGTGCCAGCAGCCGTTCCACCGGGGAGCTGTTTTTT. Amino acid sequence: CASSRSTGELFF.

The genes are TRBV12-3 or TRBV12-4 and TRBJ1-2; tentative D call: TRBD1 (5 bases). V shed 3 bases and J shed 4 bases, with 9 bases lying between them. CDR3 size: 13 residues. The CDR3: CASSLGGIYGYTF. The DNA of the CDR3 is TGTGCCAGCAGTTTGGGGGGGATCTATGGCTACACCTTC.

This clonotype was seen ten or more times. The chain is built from TRBV4-1 and TRBJ2-7; 7 bases map to TRBD2. The CDR3 runs to 18 residues. The V gene end was trimmed by 0 bases and the J gene end by 3 bases; junction bases not matched to a gene: 14. From germline, CDR1 is MGHRA and CDR2 YSYEKL. The CDR3 nucleotides are TGCGCCAGCAGCCAAGATCAAGGGCGGGGGTCTGTCGGCTACGAGCAGTACTTC. Residues: CASSQDQGRGSVGYEQYF.

The J gene is TRBJ2-7, the V gene TRBV6-6; TRBD1 aligns across 9 bases. The length of the CDR3 is 14 residues. Germline V CDR1 and CDR2: MNHNY, SVGAGI (reference sequence). Trimming removed 0 bases from V and 7 bases from J; junction bases left unmatched: 4. For the CDR3, the DNA is TGTGCCAGCAGTTACTCGGACAGGGGAGGAGAGCAGTACTTC. Translating gives CASSYSDRGGEQYF.

This clonotype has only a few counts. The J gene is TRBJ2-5, the V gene TRBV21-1. TRBV21-1 has pseudogene status. This CDR3 has 11 residues. This chain's CDR3 is CASSNGETQYF. The CDR3 DNA sequence: TGTGCCAGCAGCAACGGAGAGACCCAGTACTTC.

The rearrangement uses TRBV20-1 and TRBJ1-1, with 9 bases aligning to TRBD1. Germline loops: CDR1 DFQATT, CDR2 SNEGSKA (reference sequence). Trimming removed 3 bases from V and 0 bases from J; junction bases left unmatched: 2. The CDR3 sequence is 14 residues long. The CDR3 coding sequence is TGCAGTGCTAGTGGGACAGGGCTGAACACTGAAGCTTTCTTT. This gives the protein CSASGTGLNTEAFF.

This clonotype was recorded a few times. V and J are TRBV11-1 and TRBJ2-7, with a tentative D call TRBD1 (5 bases). The CDR3 length is 14 residues. Germline loops: CDR1 SGHAT, CDR2 FQDESV (reference sequence). V was pared by 3 bases and J by 1 base, with 10 bases between. The CDR3 region is CASSFFKGSYEQYF. The CDR3 nucleotides read TGTGCCAGCAGCTTTTTTAAGGGGTCCTACGAGCAGTACTTC.

This clonotype was picked up a small number of times. This sequence joins TRBV6-6 and TRBJ2-7, with D perhaps given as TRBD1 or TRBD2 (6 bases each). V shed 8 bases and J shed 1 base, with 21 bases lying between them. Germline assignment: CDR1 MNHNY and CDR2 SVGAGI (reference sequence). The CDR3 consists of 16 residues. The CDR3 reads CASPGGGPVFSYEQYF. CDR3 DNA: TGTGCCAGCCCCGGAGGGGGTCCAGTTTTTTCCTACGAGCAGTACTTC.

Ten or more counts support this clonotype. J is TRBJ2-5 and V is TRBV7-9, with D unclear. The CDR3 loop spans 11 amino acids. CDR1 is SEHNR and CDR2 is FQNEAQ in the germline V gene (reference sequence). V shed 1 base and J shed 5 bases, with 2 bases lying between them. The CDR3 DNA follows: TGTGCCAGCAGCTTAGTTGAGACCCAGTACTTC. The encoded protein is CASSLVETQYF.

This rearrangement joins TRBV12-5 to TRBJ1-3; D not certain. The CDR3 has 13 residues. The germline gives CDR1 LGHNT, CDR2 FRNRAP. The V gene lost 5 bases and the J gene lost 3 bases, with 8 bases spanning the gap. CDR3 in DNA: TGTGCTAGTGGTCGCGGGGATGGAAACACCATATATTTT. Translating it yields CASGRGDGNTIYF.

V and J are TRBV3-1 and TRBJ2-3; D is perhaps TRBD1 (6 bases). Trimming stripped 4 bases from V and 6 bases from J, with 11 bases between. Germline assignment: CDR1 LGHDT and CDR2 YNNKEL (reference sequence). There are 13 residues in the CDR3. The CDR3 bases are TGTGCCAGCAGCCTTACAGGGTTGGATACGCAGTATTTT. Translating it yields CASSLTGLDTQYF.

The V gene is TRBV2, the J gene TRBJ2-7, with TRBD2 matching over 7 bases. CDR3 length equals 13 residues. With V trimmed by 8 bases and J by 1 base, 5 bases remained unmatched. Germline V gene data show CDR1 as SNHLY and CDR2 as FYNNEI. CDR3 bases: TGTGCCAGCGGTGCTAGCGGATCCTACGAGCAGTACTTC. Protein sequence: CASGASGSYEQYF.

The chain has TRBV5-1 and TRBJ2-5; TRBD1 matches 7 bases. This CDR3 is built from 17 residues. Germline lookup yields CDR1 SGHRS and CDR2 YFSETQ. J was trimmed by 2 bases and V by 4 bases; bases with no gene match: 14. The chain's CDR3 is CASSRLPTARGQETQYF. In DNA, the CDR3 is TGCGCCAGCAGCCGTCTACCCACCGCCAGGGGGCAAGAGACCCAGTACTTC.

In its sample, this clonotype was seen a few times. A much larger clone is a single base away; this may be a read error. The chain employs TRBV3-1 and TRBJ2-2; possible D gene TRBD2, 6 bases. The germline V gene has CDR1 LGHDT and CDR2 YNNKEL (reference sequence). This CDR3 spans 17 amino acids. The CDR3 is CVSSQVVLAANTGELFF. Written as DNA, the CDR3 is TGTGTCAGCAGCCAAGTTGTACTAGCAGCGAACACCGGGGAGCTGTTTTTT.

This clonotype was observed many times. The J gene is TRBJ2-7, the V gene TRBV7-9; no clear D gene. CDR3 length equals 13 residues. Trimming left V 1 base short and J 5 bases short, with 9 bases between. CDR1 SEHNR and CDR2 FQNEAQ come from the germline V gene (reference sequence). The CDR3 here is CASSLEGRDEQYF. DNA of the CDR3: TGTGCCAGCAGCTTAGAGGGCCGGGACGAGCAGTACTTC.

This clonotype was detected a few times. V and J are TRBV7-9 and TRBJ2-1; maybe TRBD2 (5 bases). The germline V gene has CDR1 SEHNR and CDR2 FQNEAQ (reference sequence). The V end was cut by 0 bases, the J end by 6 bases, with 15 bases between. This CDR3 has 16 amino acids. The CDR3 is CASSLALGRVGNEQFF. CDR3 coding DNA: TGTGCCAGCAGCTTAGCACTAGGACGGGTCGGCAATGAGCAGTTCTTC.

This clonotype was detected many times. V usage is TRBV7-9 and J usage is TRBJ1-2, with unresolved D. Trimming removed 8 bases at V and 3 bases at J, with 10 bases between. The V gene's germline CDR1 is SEHNR and CDR2 FQNEAQ (reference sequence). CDR3 size: 12 residues. The CDR3 DNA follows: TGTGCCAGCTCTCGTGTAGACTATGGCTACACCTTC. The encoded protein is CASSRVDYGYTF.

This chain uses TRBV6-1 with TRBJ1-5; D perhaps matches TRBD1 (5 bases). Germline V CDR1 and CDR2: MNHNS, SASEGT. V lost 8 bases, J lost 6 bases, and 11 bases lay in between. The CDR3 runs to 12 residues. The DNA for the CDR3 is TGTGCCAGCGGCGGAGGGGTTCAGCCCCAGCATTTT. Its protein product is CASGGGVQPQHF.

This clonotype turned up a few times. The chain has TRBV20-1 and TRBJ2-1; D is undetermined. This CDR3 region has 11 residues. The germline gives CDR1 DFQATT, CDR2 SNEGSKA (reference sequence). The V and J ends lost 5 bases and 5 bases respectively, with 7 bases between them. The CDR3 reads CSASTDNEQFF. CDR3 bases: TGCAGTGCTTCGACCGACAATGAGCAGTTCTTC.